This passage covers 15 T cell receptor beta chains from one sample sequenced in a study of cytomegalovirus exposure and HLA in healthy donors. Amplification used 60 Vbeta primers and 13 Jbeta primers. Assay: immunoSEQ multiplex PCR; the TCRdb copy retains only in-frame clones and omits some. The sample has under 120,000 clones. Sample: PBMCs. These receptors were collected from a man aged 50-59 years in good health and CMV-seronegative.

The J gene is TRBJ2-7, the V gene TRBV9; no clear D gene. V lost 0 bases and J lost 12, with 22 bases in between. The germline gives CDR1 SGDLS, CDR2 YYNGEE. CDR3 length: 15 residues. As DNA, the CDR3 is TGTGCCAGCAGCGTAGGGGTCGACCAAGCCTCTAGGCGGTACTTC. Translating it yields CASSVGVDQASRRYF.

This sequence joins TRBV5-6 and TRBJ2-5, with 7 bases that match TRBD1. The germline gives CDR1 SGHDT, CDR2 YYEEEE. Losses at the gene ends were 5 bases for V and 5 bases for J; bases not matched to a gene: 15. CDR3 size: 16 residues. The CDR3 region is CASRSIRQGPRETQYF. The CDR3 DNA sequence: TGTGCCAGCAGGTCAATCCGACAGGGCCCGCGGGAGACCCAGTACTTC.

The V gene is TRBV25-1, the J gene TRBJ2-1; D gene unclear. Trimming stripped 1 base from V and 0 bases from J, with 10 bases between. The CDR3 loop spans 16 amino acids. Germline CDR1 MGHDK, CDR2 SYGVNS. The CDR3 region is CASSEFGFASYNEQFF. CDR3 DNA sequence: TGTGCCAGCAGTGAATTCGGTTTCGCCTCCTACAATGAGCAGTTCTTC.

J is TRBJ2-2 and V is TRBV19; 12 bases are a match to TRBD2. CDR1 is LNHDA, CDR2 SQIVND, per germline (reference sequence). CDR3 length: 17 residues. V lost 2 bases to trimming and J lost 7 bases; unmatched junction nucleotides: 8. CDR3 nucleotides: TGTGCCAGTAGTATACCCCCTAGCGGGAGGGCCGGCGGGGAGCTGTTTTTT. Its translation: CASSIPPSGRAGGELFF.

The V gene is TRBV6-5, the J gene TRBJ2-3; perhaps TRBD1 as D (5 bases). The CDR3 sequence is 13 residues long. The V end was cut by 3 bases, the J end by 9 bases, with 13 bases between. Germline values: CDR1 MNHEY, CDR2 SVGAGI. CDR3 sequence: CASSYRGQLTQYF. CDR3 in DNA: TGTGCCAGCAGTTATCGAGGACAACTAACGCAGTATTTT.

The V call is TRBV18, the J call TRBJ1-5; a possible D gene is TRBD1 (6 bases). V was pared by 1 base and J by 4 bases, with 11 bases between. Germline CDR1 KGHSH, CDR2 LQKENI. The CDR3 is made up of 15 amino acids. The CDR3: CASSPQGQGNQPQHF. Here the CDR3 DNA reads TGTGCCAGCTCACCACAGGGGCAGGGGAATCAGCCCCAGCATTTT.

The CDR3 loop reads CASFGTLNSPLHF. CDR3 sequence (DNA): TGCGCCAGTTTCGGGACTCTCAATTCACCCCTCCACTTT. The V call is TRBV10-2, the J call TRBJ1-6; D perhaps matches TRBD1 (5 bases). The ends were cut back, 9 bases at V and 7 bases at J, with 13 bases in the middle. CDR3 length: 13 amino acids. CDR1 is WSHSY, CDR2 SAAADI, per germline.

The CDR3 DNA reads as TGTGCCAGCAGCTTAGGGAGGGGTGAAACCTACGAGCAGTACTTC. Translation gives CASSLGRGETYEQYF. The rearrangement links TRBV5-4 to TRBJ2-7, with 7 bases that match TRBD2. V gave up 2 bases and J gave up 2 bases; unmatched junction bases: 7. This CDR3 contains 15 residues. Germline V gene lookup returns CDR1 SGHNT and CDR2 YYREEE (reference sequence).

This rearrangement joins TRBV6-1 to TRBJ1-1, with 8 bases aligning to TRBD1. There are 14 residues in the CDR3. In germline, CDR1 is MNHNS, CDR2 SASEGT. The junction had 4 bases not matched to a gene; V was cut back by 5 bases and J by 2 bases. The CDR3 loop is CASSPGGSNTEAFF. The CDR3 DNA reads TGTGCCAGCAGTCCAGGGGGCAGCAACACTGAAGCTTTCTTT.

V gene TRBV5-1 combines with J gene TRBJ2-5, with 7 bases that match TRBD2. The CDR3 spans 15 residues. The V and J ends lost 6 bases and 1 base, in that order; junction bases with no gene match: 9. CDR1 is SGHRS, CDR2 YFSETQ, per germline. CDR3 DNA: TGCGCCAGCACCTTTGGGGGGGGGATCCAAGAGACCCAGTACTTC. Translating it yields CASTFGGGIQETQYF.

V usage is TRBV18 and J usage is TRBJ2-1; 9 positions agree with TRBD1. The germline CDR1 and CDR2 sequences are KGHSH and LQKENI. The CDR3 is made up of 16 amino acids. V dropped 3 bases and J dropped 9; count of bases not matched to a gene: 12. The chain's CDR3 is CASSPIAQGANGEQFF. CDR3 DNA: TGTGCCAGCTCACCGATCGCACAGGGGGCGAACGGTGAGCAGTTCTTC.

The chain uses TRBV11-2 and TRBJ2-5; 7 bases fit TRBD2. Germline V gene sequence: CDR1 SGHAT, CDR2 FQNNGV. Germline trimming cut 5 bases from V and 1 base from J; bases unmatched to any gene: 7. The length of the CDR3 is 15 residues. CDR3 amino acids: CASSEGPGGQETQYF. CDR3 sequence (DNA): TGTGCCAGCAGCGAGGGCCCGGGGGGCCAAGAGACCCAGTACTTC.

Here the CDR3 reads CASSFVVRSDTTYEQYF. CDR3 coding DNA: TGTGCCAGCAGCTTTGTTGTACGGTCGGACACCACCTACGAGCAGTACTTC. The rearrangement joins TRBV5-8 to TRBJ2-7, with D possibly matching TRBD1 (5 bases). This CDR3 has 17 residues. Trimming cost V 2 bases and J 2 bases, with 20 bases left between them. CDR1 and CDR2 (germline): SGHTS, YDEGEE.

The chain combines TRBV4-3 with TRBJ2-7; D not certain. Trimming cost V 0 bases and J 4 bases, with 10 bases left between them. CDR3 length equals 14 residues. Germline CDR1 and CDR2: LGHNA and YSLEER. CDR3 in amino acids: CASSQDTSQYEQYF. CDR3 DNA sequence: TGCGCCAGCAGCCAAGATACGTCACAGTACGAGCAGTACTTC.

The chain uses TRBV6-6 and TRBJ2-7; 10 bases fit TRBD2. Germline V gene sequence: CDR1 MNHNY, CDR2 SVGAGI (reference sequence). V trimming: 2 bases; J trimming: 2 bases; junction bases outside the gene matches: 6. The CDR3 contains 16 residues. CDR3 sequence (DNA): TGTGCCAGCAGTTACGGGACTAGCGATCCCACCTACGAGCAGTACTTC. The encoded protein is CASSYGTSDPTYEQYF.